The sequence of this T cell receptor beta chain was determined in a study of blood T cell repertoires in COVID-19. Some clones are missing from TCRdb's copy, which holds only in-frame ones; the method was immunoSEQ multiplex PCR. The sample shows some 330,000 clones, around four fifths of them seen only once. The study recruited people aged 18 to 89 years across about two dozen US areas. Membership in each cohort depended on participant-reported clinical history. Recovered status applied to Cohort 3 donors who had two consecutive negative PCRs. It also applied to those with clearance or with symptom resolution. Germline CDR1 reads SGHTA; CDR2 reads FQGTGA. The ends were cut back, 2 bases at V and 3 bases at J, with 7 bases in the middle. The CDR3 loop spans 14 amino acids.

The V gene is TRBV7-3, the J gene TRBJ2-2; D is ambiguous. Sequenced material: PBMCs or T cells enriched from blood (not recorded which). This TCR came from a woman between 45 and 60 years old who had recovered from COVID-19. The CDR3 spells CASSLFWHTGELFF. For the CDR3, the DNA is TGTGCCAGCAGCTTATTTTGGCACACCGGGGAGCTGTTTTTT.